These 18 T cell receptor beta chains share one sample of origin, sequenced in a study of T cells after yellow fever vaccination. TCRdb fed the 5' RACE reads into MiXCR, producing one record per CDR3 protein. Of about 320,000 distinct CDR3 sequences listed, approximately 4.3% are singletons. The specimen comprised PBMCs, sampled 15 days after the yellow fever booster vaccination. Receptor source: a man younger than 30 who received the YFV17D yellow fever vaccine.

This clonotype was seen at least ten times. The V and J genes are TRBV7-2 and TRBJ1-1; no reliable D call. Trimming removed 4 bases from V and 3 bases from J, with 18 bases in between. Germline V gives CDR1 SGHTA, CDR2 FQGNSA. CDR3 length: 16 amino acids. The CDR3 DNA follows: TGTGCCAGCAGCTGGAAGGGTCGCCCCACGGACACTGAAGCTTTCTTT. Its translation is CASSWKGRPTDTEAFF.

This clonotype has just a few counts. The J gene is TRBJ2-1, the V gene TRBV12-3 or TRBV12-4, with a possible D match to TRBD2 (5 bases). With 5 bases removed from V and 9 bases from J, the gap between germline ends came to 20 bases. This CDR3 comprises 15 residues. The CDR3 nucleotides read TGTGCCAGCAGTGAGAGGGCGGAACAGCTCGGTGAGCAGTTCTTC. Protein: CASSERAEQLGEQFF.

The CDR3, as DNA: TGTGCCAGCAGTTACCTCGACAATGAGCAGTTCTTC. Amino acids: CASSYLDNEQFF. The chain combines TRBV6-2 or TRBV6-3 with TRBJ2-1; no clear D gene. CDR1 is MNHEY, CDR2 SVGEGT, per germline. The CDR3 has 12 residues. V lost 2 bases, J lost 5 bases, and 4 bases lay in between.

V usage is TRBV12-3 or TRBV12-4 and J usage is TRBJ1-2; D uncertain. The CDR3 totals 14 residues. V dropped 7 bases and J dropped 0 bases, with 12 bases sitting between them. CDR3 nucleotide sequence: TGTGCCAGCAAGGGAGGCAGGTCTAACTATGGCTACACCTTC. Translating it yields CASKGGRSNYGYTF.

The sample holds many counts of this clonotype. V and J are TRBV6-2 or TRBV6-3 and TRBJ1-1; no clear D. CDR3 size: 12 residues. Between the trimmed V and J ends, which lost 6 bases and 4 bases, there was a span of 9 bases. Germline V CDR1 and CDR2: MNHEY, SVGEGT. As DNA, the CDR3 is TGTGCCAGCAGGAAGCTGGCCACTGAAGCTTTCTTT. This gives the protein CASRKLATEAFF.

Ten or more counts support this clonotype. The chain uses TRBV18 and TRBJ2-1; the D is unclear. The CDR3 length is 12 residues. Deletions cut 5 bases from V and 5 bases from J, with 7 bases between. Germline CDR1 reads KGHSH; CDR2 reads LQKENI. DNA for the CDR3: TGTGCCAGCTCAGCTCAGGACAATGAGCAGTTCTTC. Translated: CASSAQDNEQFF.

At least ten counts were recorded for this clonotype. This rearrangement joins TRBV20-1 to TRBJ2-1; the D gene could be TRBD1 or TRBD2 (5 bases each). CDR3 length: 12 amino acids. Per the germline V gene, CDR1 is DFQATT and CDR2 is SNEGSKA (reference sequence). Trimming cost V 6 bases and J 9 bases, with 15 bases left between them. CDR3 in amino acids: CSARDPLGEQFF. The CDR3 region has the DNA TGCAGTGCCCGGGACCCCCTCGGTGAGCAGTTCTTC.

This clonotype was recorded many times. The chain has TRBV5-1 and TRBJ2-1; 11 bases agree with TRBD1. V shed 4 bases and J 2 bases; nucleotides not matched to a gene: 2. The CDR3 extends over 15 amino acids. Germline lookup yields CDR1 SGHRS and CDR2 YFSETQ. The CDR3 region has the DNA TGCGCCAGCAGCGGACAGGGGGCGGCCTACAATGAGCAGTTCTTC. Its protein is CASSGQGAAYNEQFF.

The rearrangement joins TRBV12-3 or TRBV12-4 to TRBJ1-2; D remains ambiguous. The ends were cut back, 5 bases at V and 8 bases at J, with 15 bases in the middle. The CDR3 is 13 amino acids. In nucleotides, the CDR3 is TGTGCCAGCAGTATCCGCCGAGGGTGGGGCTACACCTTC. Encoded protein: CASSIRRGWGYTF.

This clonotype was detected many times. CDR3 nucleotide sequence: TGTGCCAGCAGTCACCCTAGACTAGCGGGGGCCACCTACGAGCAGTACTTC. Translation: CASSHPRLAGATYEQYF. The gene calls are TRBV7-9 and TRBJ2-7, with 12 bases that match TRBD2. Trimming took 6 bases from V and 2 from J; bases not matched to a gene: 11. Germline lookup yields CDR1 SEHNR and CDR2 FQNEAQ (reference sequence). CDR3 size: 17 residues.

The sample holds many counts of this clonotype. The V gene is TRBV20-1, the J gene TRBJ2-1; maybe TRBD2 (5 bases). V dropped 5 bases and J dropped 1 base, with 18 bases sitting between them. The CDR3 has 16 residues. The germline V gene has CDR1 DFQATT and CDR2 SNEGSKA (reference sequence). CDR3 sequence reads: CSAPRIGIGSYNEQFF. The CDR3 DNA reads TGCAGTGCTCCGCGGATCGGGATTGGATCCTACAATGAGCAGTTCTTC.

This clonotype was detected only a few times. The chain employs TRBV5-1 and TRBJ1-2, with TRBD1 matching over 9 bases. There are 14 residues in the CDR3. Germline loops: CDR1 SGHRS, CDR2 YFSETQ. The V segment lost 0 bases and the J segment 9 bases; nucleotides outside the gene matches: 6. The CDR3 here is CASSLEGDRARYTF. CDR3 nucleotides: TGCGCCAGCAGCTTGGAAGGGGACAGGGCTCGCTACACCTTC.

J is TRBJ2-1 and V is TRBV19, with 9 bases aligning to TRBD2. The CDR3 has 16 amino acids. Germline CDR1 LNHDA, CDR2 SQIVND (reference sequence). The trim removed 7 bases at V and 8 bases at J, leaving 15 bases unmatched. CDR3 region: CASIEACSGGGDEQFF. The CDR3 coding sequence is TGTGCCAGTATTGAGGCGTGTAGCGGGGGAGGCGATGAGCAGTTCTTC.

The chain has TRBV12-3 or TRBV12-4 and TRBJ2-3, with D perhaps matching TRBD2 (6 bases). This CDR3 has 16 residues. Trimming removed 5 bases at V and 4 bases at J, with 19 bases between. The CDR3 DNA sequence: TGTGCCAGCAGTAGAACGGGGGTCCTCGGCTCAGATACGCAGTATTTT. Translation: CASSRTGVLGSDTQYF.

The table lists this clonotype with a few counts. The rearrangement links TRBV12-3 or TRBV12-4 to TRBJ1-1; maybe TRBD1 (6 bases). Trimming removed 6 bases from V and 4 bases from J, with 18 bases in between. The CDR3 is 15 amino acids. CDR3 region: CASRGTTQGSTEAFF. Written as DNA, the CDR3 is TGTGCCAGCAGGGGGACTACCCAGGGGTCCACTGAAGCTTTCTTT.

This clonotype was recorded a few times. The chain joins TRBV20-1 to TRBJ1-1; 7 positions match TRBD1. Germline CDR1 and CDR2: DFQATT and SNEGSKA (reference sequence). The CDR3 sequence is 14 residues long. V lost 3 bases, J lost 6 bases, and 10 bases stayed unmatched. The CDR3 nucleotides are TGCAGTGCTAGGGAGACAGGGCAGGGCCCTGAAGCTTTCTTT. Protein sequence: CSARETGQGPEAFF.

At least ten counts were recorded for this clonotype. The chain is built from TRBV7-3 and TRBJ2-3, with 13 bases lining up with TRBD2. The CDR3 loop spans 16 amino acids. The germline CDR1 and CDR2 sequences are SGHTA and FQGTGA. Trimming took 4 bases from V and 2 from J; bases not matched to a gene: 3. CDR3 nucleotide sequence: TGTGCCAGCAGCTCGGGGACTAGCGGGGCCACAGATACGCAGTATTTT. As protein: CASSSGTSGATDTQYF.

This clonotype was seen many times. The chain is built from TRBV10-3 and TRBJ2-5, with no clear D. Per germline, CDR1 ENHRY and CDR2 SYGVKD. Trimming shortened V by 3 bases and J by 3 bases, and 2 bases separated the two germline ends. CDR3 size: 11 residues. CDR3 residues: CAISEEETQYF. CDR3 DNA: TGTGCCATCAGTGAAGAAGAGACCCAGTACTTC.